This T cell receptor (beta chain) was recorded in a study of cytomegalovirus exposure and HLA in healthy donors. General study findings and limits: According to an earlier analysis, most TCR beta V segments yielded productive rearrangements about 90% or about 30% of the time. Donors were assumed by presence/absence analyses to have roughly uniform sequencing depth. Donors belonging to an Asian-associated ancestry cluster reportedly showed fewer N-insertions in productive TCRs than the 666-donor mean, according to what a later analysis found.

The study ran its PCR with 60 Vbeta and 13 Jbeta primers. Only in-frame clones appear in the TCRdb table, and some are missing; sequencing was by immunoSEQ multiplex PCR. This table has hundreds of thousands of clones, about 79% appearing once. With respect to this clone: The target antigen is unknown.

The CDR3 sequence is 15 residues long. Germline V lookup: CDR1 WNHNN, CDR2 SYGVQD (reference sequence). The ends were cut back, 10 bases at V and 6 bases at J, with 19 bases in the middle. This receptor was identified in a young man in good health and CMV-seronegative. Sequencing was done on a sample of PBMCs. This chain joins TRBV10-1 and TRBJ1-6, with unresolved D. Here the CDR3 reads CATTLGGRFNSPLHF. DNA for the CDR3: TGCGCCACCACCCTCGGCGGTAGGTTTAATTCACCCCTCCACTTT.